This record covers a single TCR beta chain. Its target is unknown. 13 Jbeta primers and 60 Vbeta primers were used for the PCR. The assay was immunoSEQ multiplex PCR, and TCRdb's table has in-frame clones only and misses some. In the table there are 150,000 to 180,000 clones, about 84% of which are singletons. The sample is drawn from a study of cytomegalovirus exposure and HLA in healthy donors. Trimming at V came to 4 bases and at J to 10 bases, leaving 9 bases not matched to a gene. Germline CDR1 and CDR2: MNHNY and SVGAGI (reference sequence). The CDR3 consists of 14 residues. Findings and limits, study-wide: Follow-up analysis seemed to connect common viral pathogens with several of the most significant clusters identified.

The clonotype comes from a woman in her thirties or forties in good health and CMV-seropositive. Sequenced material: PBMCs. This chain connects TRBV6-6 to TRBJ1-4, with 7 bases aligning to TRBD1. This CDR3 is CASSLGQGGGKLFF. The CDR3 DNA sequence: TGTGCCAGCAGTTTGGGGCAGGGGGGAGGAAAACTGTTTTTT.